The 18 T cell receptor beta chains given below trace back to one sample, sequenced in a study of persistence of HIV-infected CD4 T cells. Sequencing used immunoSEQ version 4 in survey mode. Profiled with immunoSEQ multiplex PCR; TCRdb holds only in-frame clones, not every one. The top ten clones hold roughly 2% of a sample with roughly 9,200 clones, 82% of them seen once. Their cognate antigens are unknown. An overlapping HIV-1 Gag peptide pool stimulated these cells at roughly 0.97 ug/peptide/mL. Sorting selected CD4+ T cells upregulating both CD40 ligand and CD69. The sample was CD4+ T cells sorted from PBMCs after approximately 20-hour stimulation, taken from a patient who received antiretroviral therapy. The receptor source for this set is an adult woman with HIV who was CMV-seropositive.

A few counts support this clone. This sequence joins TRBV7-9 and TRBJ1-1; unclear D gene. Trimming removed 1 base at V and 3 bases at J, with 12 bases between. Germline V lookup: CDR1 SEHNR, CDR2 FQNEAQ (reference sequence). The CDR3 extends over 15 amino acids. The CDR3 sequence: CASSLGLPGDTEAFF. CDR3 DNA sequence: TGTGCCAGCAGCTTAGGCCTTCCTGGGGACACTGAAGCTTTCTTT.

The genes are TRBV10-3 and TRBJ2-1, with D possibly matching TRBD1 (7 bases). CDR3 length: 13 amino acids. The V and J ends lost 8 bases and 3 bases respectively, with 11 bases between them. Per germline, CDR1 ENHRY and CDR2 SYGVKD. The CDR3 is CAIGGTVYNEQFF. CDR3 DNA: TGTGCCATCGGAGGGACAGTCTACAATGAGCAGTTCTTC.

This clone was picked up a small number of times. The chain recombines TRBV19 with TRBJ2-1; unclear D gene. Per the germline V gene, CDR1 is LNHDA and CDR2 is SQIVND (reference sequence). CDR3 length equals 14 residues. V was clipped by 5 bases and J by 0 bases, with 8 bases between them. The CDR3 is CASSGQTSYNEQFF. For the CDR3, the DNA is TGTGCCAGTAGTGGTCAGACCTCCTACAATGAGCAGTTCTTC.

V is TRBV5-1 and J is TRBJ2-7; 10 positions agree with TRBD1. The germline V gene encodes CDR1 SGHRS and CDR2 YFSETQ. Trimming removed 3 bases from V and 6 bases from J; junction bases left unmatched: 6. The CDR3 length is 14 residues. CDR3 region: CASSSGQGSSEQYF. In DNA, the CDR3 is TGCGCCAGCAGCTCGGGACAGGGGAGTTCCGAGCAGTACTTC.

This clone was recorded a few times. The V gene is TRBV9, the J gene TRBJ1-5, with a possible D match to TRBD1 (5 bases). The CDR3 has 14 amino acids. Deletions cut 0 bases from V and 6 bases from J, with 10 bases between. Germline V gene lookup returns CDR1 SGDLS and CDR2 YYNGEE. CDR3 region: CASSVDGAGQPQHF. For the CDR3, the DNA is TGTGCCAGCAGCGTAGATGGGGCGGGTCAGCCCCAGCATTTT.

Worth noting for this clone: The sample contains more than one DNA sequence encoding this CDR3. The chain uses TRBV15 and TRBJ2-7; 8 bases match TRBD1. V lost 0 bases, J lost 6 bases, and 1 base stayed unmatched. Germline CDR1 and CDR2: LNHNV and YYDKDF (reference sequence). The CDR3 contains 13 residues. CDR3 amino acids: CATSRDRGREQYF. Here the CDR3 DNA reads TGTGCCACCAGCAGAGACAGGGGGCGCGAGCAGTACTTC.

The V and J genes are TRBV7-2 and TRBJ1-2; TRBD1 aligns across 7 bases. Trimming removed 3 bases from V and 0 bases from J; junction bases left unmatched: 1. Germline loops: CDR1 SGHTA, CDR2 FQGNSA. This CDR3 has 14 amino acids. CDR3 in DNA: TGTGCCAGCAGCTTGGGACAGTCTAACTATGGCTACACCTTC. Protein sequence: CASSLGQSNYGYTF.

This clone is a singleton in its sample. The gene calls are TRBV7-2 and TRBJ1-2; 9 bases are shared with TRBD1. Germline CDR1 reads SGHTA; CDR2 reads FQGNSA. The V and J ends lost 5 bases and 10 bases, in that order; junction bases with no gene match: 5. The length of the CDR3 is 12 residues. The CDR3 bases are TGTGCCAGCAGCCCAAGGACAGGGGACTACACCTTC. Translating it yields CASSPRTGDYTF.

The rearrangement joins TRBV7-2 to TRBJ2-1; TRBD2 matches 12 bases. The germline CDR1 and CDR2 sequences are SGHTA and FQGNSA. CDR3 length equals 15 residues. The trim removed 3 bases at V and 6 bases at J, leaving 3 bases unmatched. This chain's CDR3 is CASSLGTSGLNEQFF. In DNA, the CDR3 is TGTGCCAGCAGCTTGGGGACTAGCGGGCTCAATGAGCAGTTCTTC.

The rearrangement joins TRBV18 to TRBJ1-2; TRBD1 matches 9 bases. The CDR3 is made up of 18 amino acids. Germline loops: CDR1 KGHSH, CDR2 LQKENI. V trimming: 1 base; J trimming: 6 bases; junction bases outside the gene matches: 15. CDR3 in amino acids: CASSPQTTQTGGADGYTF. The CDR3 DNA follows: TGTGCCAGCTCACCACAAACGACGCAGACAGGGGGAGCGGATGGCTACACCTTC. The variable domain in full, with the rest retrieved from reference TRBV18 and TRBJ1-2, is NAGVMQNPRHLVRRRGQEARLRCSPMKGHSHVYWYRQLPEEGLKFMVYLQKENIIDESGMPKERFSAEFPKEGPSILRIQQVVRGDSAAYFCASSPQTTQTGGADGYTFGSGTRLTVV.

The gene calls are TRBV2 and TRBJ1-5, with D uncertain. The CDR3 consists of 12 residues. The germline V gene encodes CDR1 SNHLY and CDR2 FYNNEI. Trimming took off 4 bases at V and 4 bases at J, with 5 bases between the two ends. CDR3 bases: TGTGCCAGCAGTGCACCGAATCAGCCCCAGCATTTT. It specifies CASSAPNQPQHF.

The gene calls are TRBV10-3 and TRBJ2-2, with a tentative D call TRBD1 (5 bases). The CDR3 runs to 12 residues. Per the germline V gene, CDR1 is ENHRY and CDR2 is SYGVKD. V was clipped by 7 bases and J by 6 bases, with 9 bases between them. The CDR3 loop is CAITKGPGELFF. The DNA for the CDR3 is TGTGCCATCACCAAGGGGCCCGGGGAGCTGTTTTTT.

The gene calls are TRBV7-2 and TRBJ1-5; D is unclear. This CDR3 has 12 amino acids. The germline V gene has CDR1 SGHTA and CDR2 FQGNSA. Trimming removed 5 bases from V and 4 bases from J, with 6 bases in between. This CDR3 is CASSPPNQPQHF. CDR3 bases: TGTGCCAGCAGCCCGCCAAATCAGCCCCAGCATTTT.

J is TRBJ2-7 and V is TRBV18; possible D gene TRBD1, 6 bases. Looked up from germline, CDR1 is KGHSH and CDR2 is LQKENI. V was shortened by 1 base and J by 7 bases, with 17 bases between the two germline ends. The CDR3 extends over 15 amino acids. The CDR3 region is CASSPQDRRADEQYF. The CDR3 DNA reads TGTGCCAGCTCACCACAAGACAGGCGAGCGGATGAGCAGTACTTC. Supplemented by reference TRBV18 and TRBJ2-7, the full variable domain reads NAGVMQNPRHLVRRRGQEARLRCSPMKGHSHVYWYRQLPEEGLKFMVYLQKENIIDESGMPKERFSAEFPKEGPSILRIQQVVRGDSAAYFCASSPQDRRADEQYFGPGTRLTVT.

The V call is TRBV12-3 or TRBV12-4, the J call TRBJ2-3; D not resolved. V lost 8 bases and J lost 8, with 11 bases in between. The CDR3 consists of 11 residues. For the CDR3, the DNA is TGTGCCAGCTTGGTTACGGGTACGCAGTATTTT. Translating it yields CASLVTGTQYF.

This clone has only one observation. This chain uses TRBV27 with TRBJ1-1, with D tentatively TRBD1 (5 bases). The length of the CDR3 is 15 residues. Trimming removed 3 bases from V and 6 bases from J, with 17 bases in between. Germline assignment: CDR1 MNHEY and CDR2 SMNVEV (reference sequence). The CDR3 reads CASSFAGAPGAEAFF. The CDR3 coding sequence is TGTGCCAGCAGTTTTGCCGGGGCCCCTGGCGCTGAAGCTTTCTTT.

This chain uses TRBV15 with TRBJ2-2; D is undetermined. Germline CDR1 LNHNV, CDR2 YYDKDF (reference sequence). This CDR3 contains 14 residues. The V end was cut by 3 bases, the J end by 1 base, with 6 bases between. The CDR3 nucleotides read TGTGCCACCAGCAGCCTGAAGAACACCGGGGAGCTGTTTTTT. The encoded protein is CATSSLKNTGELFF.

This chain connects TRBV25-1 to TRBJ1-6; 7 nucleotides align to TRBD1. V shed 1 base, J shed 9 bases, and the junction held 3 bases outside the gene matches. This CDR3 has 14 amino acids. Germline CDR1 MGHDK, CDR2 SYGVNS. The CDR3 nucleotides read TGTGCCAGCAGTGAATGGGACAGCCTTTCACCCCTCCACTTT. It yields the protein CASSEWDSLSPLHF.